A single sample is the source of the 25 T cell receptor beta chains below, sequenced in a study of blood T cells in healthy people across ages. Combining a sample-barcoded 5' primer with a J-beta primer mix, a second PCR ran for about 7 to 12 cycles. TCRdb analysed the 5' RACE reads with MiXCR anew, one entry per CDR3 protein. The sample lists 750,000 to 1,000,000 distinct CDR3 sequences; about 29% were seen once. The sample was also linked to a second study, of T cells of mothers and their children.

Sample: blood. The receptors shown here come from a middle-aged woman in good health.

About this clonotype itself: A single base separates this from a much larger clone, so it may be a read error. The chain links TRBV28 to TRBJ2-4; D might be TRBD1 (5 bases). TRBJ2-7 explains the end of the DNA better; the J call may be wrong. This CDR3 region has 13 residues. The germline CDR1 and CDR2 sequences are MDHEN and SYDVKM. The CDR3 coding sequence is TGTGCCAGCGGGGCAAGCCCCCTTTACGAGCAGTACTTC. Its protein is CASGASPLYEQYF.

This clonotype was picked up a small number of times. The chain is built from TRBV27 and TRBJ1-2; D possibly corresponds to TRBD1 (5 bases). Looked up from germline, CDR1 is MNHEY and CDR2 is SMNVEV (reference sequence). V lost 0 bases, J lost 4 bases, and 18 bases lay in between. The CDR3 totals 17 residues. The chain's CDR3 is CASSLSIQTVPIYGYTF. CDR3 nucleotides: TGTGCCAGCAGTTTATCTATACAGACAGTCCCTATCTATGGCTACACCTTC.

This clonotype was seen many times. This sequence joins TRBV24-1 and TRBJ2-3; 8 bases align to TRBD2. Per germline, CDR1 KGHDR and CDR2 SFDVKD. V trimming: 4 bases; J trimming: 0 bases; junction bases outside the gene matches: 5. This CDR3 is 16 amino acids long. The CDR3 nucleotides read TGTGCCACCAGTGAACTGGGACTAGGGAGCACAGATACGCAGTATTTT. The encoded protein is CATSELGLGSTDTQYF.

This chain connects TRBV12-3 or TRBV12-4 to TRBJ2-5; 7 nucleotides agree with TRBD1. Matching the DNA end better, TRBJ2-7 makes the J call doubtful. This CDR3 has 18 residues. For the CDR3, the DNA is TGTGCCAGCAGTTTAGCACAGCCGTACAGGGGCAGAACCTACGAGCAGTACTTC. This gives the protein CASSLAQPYRGRTYEQYF.

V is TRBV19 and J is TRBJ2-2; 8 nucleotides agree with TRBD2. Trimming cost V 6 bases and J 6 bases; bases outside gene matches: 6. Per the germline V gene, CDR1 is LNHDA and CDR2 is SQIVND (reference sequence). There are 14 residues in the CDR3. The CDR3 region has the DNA TGTGCCAGTAGCCGGGAGGGGAAGGCCGGGGAGCTGTTTTTT. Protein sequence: CASSREGKAGELFF.

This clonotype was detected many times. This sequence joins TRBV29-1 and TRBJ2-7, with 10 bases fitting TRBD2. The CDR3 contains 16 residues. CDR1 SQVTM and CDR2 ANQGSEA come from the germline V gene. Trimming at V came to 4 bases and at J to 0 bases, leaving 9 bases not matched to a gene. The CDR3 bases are TGCAGCGTTGGGGGTGCTAGCGGGGGAAGCTCCTACGAGCAGTACTTC. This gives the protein CSVGGASGGSSYEQYF.

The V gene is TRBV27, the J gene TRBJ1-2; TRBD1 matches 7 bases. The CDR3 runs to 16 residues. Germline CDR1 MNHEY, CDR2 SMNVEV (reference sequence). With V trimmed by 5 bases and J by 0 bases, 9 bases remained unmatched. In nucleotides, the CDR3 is TGTGCCAGCAGTAAGACAGGGTTGGAAGCTAACTATGGCTACACCTTC. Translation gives CASSKTGLEANYGYTF.

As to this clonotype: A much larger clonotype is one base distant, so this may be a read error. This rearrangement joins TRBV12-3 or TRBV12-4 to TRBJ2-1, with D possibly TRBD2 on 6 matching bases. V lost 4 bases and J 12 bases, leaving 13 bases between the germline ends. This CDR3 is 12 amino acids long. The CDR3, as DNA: TGTGCCAGCAGTTACTCTGGAGGGGCGCAGTTCTTC. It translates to CASSYSGGAQFF.

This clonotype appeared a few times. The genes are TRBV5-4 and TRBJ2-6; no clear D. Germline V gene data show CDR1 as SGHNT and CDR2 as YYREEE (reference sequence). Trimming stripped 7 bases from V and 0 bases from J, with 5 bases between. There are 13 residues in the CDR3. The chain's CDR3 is CASQASGANVLTF. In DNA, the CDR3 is TGTGCCAGCCAGGCCTCTGGGGCCAACGTCCTGACTTTC.

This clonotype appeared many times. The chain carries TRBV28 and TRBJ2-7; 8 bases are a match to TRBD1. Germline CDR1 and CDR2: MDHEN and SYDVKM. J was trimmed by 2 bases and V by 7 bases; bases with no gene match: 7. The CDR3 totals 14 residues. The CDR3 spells CASTAPGQAYEQYF. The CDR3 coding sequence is TGTGCCAGCACCGCACCGGGACAGGCCTACGAGCAGTACTTC.

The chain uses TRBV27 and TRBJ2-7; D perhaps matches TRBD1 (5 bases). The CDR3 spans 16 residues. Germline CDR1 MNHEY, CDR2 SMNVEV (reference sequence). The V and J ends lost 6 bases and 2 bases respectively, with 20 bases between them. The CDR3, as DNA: TGTGCCAGCAGCTCCCTTCTTGGGGCAGCCCCCTACGAGCAGTACTTC. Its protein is CASSSLLGAAPYEQYF.

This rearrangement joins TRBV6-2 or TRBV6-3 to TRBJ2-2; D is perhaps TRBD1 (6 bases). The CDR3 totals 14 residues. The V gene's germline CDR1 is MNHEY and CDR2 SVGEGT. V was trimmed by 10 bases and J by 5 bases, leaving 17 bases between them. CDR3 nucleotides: TGTGCCACCAGAGGGGACACCTTTACCGGGGAGCTGTTTTTT. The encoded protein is CATRGDTFTGELFF.

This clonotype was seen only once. Here the CDR3 reads CASRGQRLLNTEAFF. CDR3 in DNA: TGTGCCAGCAGGGGACAGAGGTTATTGAACACTGAAGCTTTCTTT. The V gene is TRBV6-2 or TRBV6-3, the J gene TRBJ1-1; the match to TRBD1 covers 7 bases. Germline assignment: CDR1 MNHEY and CDR2 SVGEGT. The CDR3 extends over 15 amino acids. Trimming at V came to 6 bases and at J to 0 bases, leaving 7 bases not matched to a gene.

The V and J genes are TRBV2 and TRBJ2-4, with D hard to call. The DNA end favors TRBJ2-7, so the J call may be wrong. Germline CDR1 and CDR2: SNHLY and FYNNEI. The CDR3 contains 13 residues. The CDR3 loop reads CASSLIQVHEQYF. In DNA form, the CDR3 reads TGTGCCAGCAGTCTAATCCAGGTCCACGAGCAGTACTTC.

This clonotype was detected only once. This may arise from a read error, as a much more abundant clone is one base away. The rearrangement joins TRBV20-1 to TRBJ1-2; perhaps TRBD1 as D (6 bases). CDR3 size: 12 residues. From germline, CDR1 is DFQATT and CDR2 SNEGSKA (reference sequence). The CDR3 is CRAPDRTYGYTF. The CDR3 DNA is TGCAGGGCACCTGACAGGACCTATGGCTACACCTTC.

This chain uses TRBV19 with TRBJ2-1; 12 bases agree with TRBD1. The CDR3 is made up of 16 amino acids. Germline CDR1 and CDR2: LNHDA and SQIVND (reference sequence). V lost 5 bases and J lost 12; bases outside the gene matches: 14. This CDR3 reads CASSLRPGQGAQGQFF. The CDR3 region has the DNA TGTGCCAGTAGTCTGAGGCCGGGACAGGGGGCCCAGGGGCAGTTCTTC.

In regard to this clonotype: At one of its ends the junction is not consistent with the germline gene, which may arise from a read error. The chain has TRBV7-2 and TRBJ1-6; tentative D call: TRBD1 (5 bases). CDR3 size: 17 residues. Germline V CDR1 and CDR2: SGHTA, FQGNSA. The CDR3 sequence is CASSLGPPTRGDSPPHF. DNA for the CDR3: TGTGCCAGCAGCTTAGGGCCCCCGACGCGAGGGGATTCGCCCCCCCACTTT. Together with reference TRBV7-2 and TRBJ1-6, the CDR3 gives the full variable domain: GAGVSQSPSNKVTEKGKDVELRCDPISGHTALYWYRQSLGQGLEFLIYFQGNSAPDKSGLPSDRFSAERTGGSVSTLTIQRTQQEDSAVYLCASSLGPPTRGDSPPHFGNGTRLTVT.

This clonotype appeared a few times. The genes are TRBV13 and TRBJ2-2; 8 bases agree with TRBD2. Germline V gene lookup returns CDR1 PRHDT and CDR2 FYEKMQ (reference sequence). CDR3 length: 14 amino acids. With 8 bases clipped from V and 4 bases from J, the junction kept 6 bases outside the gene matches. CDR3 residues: CASESGGSTGELFF. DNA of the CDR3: TGTGCCAGCGAAAGCGGGGGATCCACCGGGGAGCTGTTTTTT.

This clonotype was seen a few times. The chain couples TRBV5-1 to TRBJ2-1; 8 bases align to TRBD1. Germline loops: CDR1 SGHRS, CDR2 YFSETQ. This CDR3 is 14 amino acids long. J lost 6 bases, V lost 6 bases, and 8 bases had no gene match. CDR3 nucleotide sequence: TGCGCCAGCAATGGGCAGGGGGCGCGCAATGAGCAGTTCTTC. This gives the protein CASNGQGARNEQFF.

CDR3 DNA sequence: TGCGCCAGCGGCCGGGGGGCAGGGGCTGAAGCTTTCTTT. Amino acid sequence: CASGRGAGAEAFF. J is TRBJ1-1 and V is TRBV5-1; perhaps TRBD1 as D (6 bases). The CDR3 loop spans 13 amino acids. V lost 7 bases and J lost 6, with 16 bases in between. Germline CDR1 and CDR2: SGHRS and YFSETQ.

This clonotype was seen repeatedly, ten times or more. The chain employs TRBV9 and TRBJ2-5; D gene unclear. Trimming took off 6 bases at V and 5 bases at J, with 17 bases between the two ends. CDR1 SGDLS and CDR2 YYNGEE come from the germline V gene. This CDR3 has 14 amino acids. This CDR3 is CASNPSGQRETQYF. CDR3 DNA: TGTGCCAGCAACCCAAGTGGGCAGAGGGAGACCCAGTACTTC.

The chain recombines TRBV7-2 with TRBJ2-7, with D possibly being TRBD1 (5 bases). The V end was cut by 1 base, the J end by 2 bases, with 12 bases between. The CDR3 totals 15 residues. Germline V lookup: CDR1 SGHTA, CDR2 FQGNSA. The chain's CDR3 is CASSLEVQGTYEQYF. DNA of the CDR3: TGTGCCAGCAGCTTAGAGGTCCAGGGCACCTACGAGCAGTACTTC.

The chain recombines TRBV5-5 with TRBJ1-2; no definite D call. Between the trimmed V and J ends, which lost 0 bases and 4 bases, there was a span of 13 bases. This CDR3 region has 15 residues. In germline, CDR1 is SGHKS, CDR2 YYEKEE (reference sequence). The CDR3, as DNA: TGTGCCAGCAGCTTGGTGGGCGGCCAGACCTATGGCTACACCTTC. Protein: CASSLVGGQTYGYTF.

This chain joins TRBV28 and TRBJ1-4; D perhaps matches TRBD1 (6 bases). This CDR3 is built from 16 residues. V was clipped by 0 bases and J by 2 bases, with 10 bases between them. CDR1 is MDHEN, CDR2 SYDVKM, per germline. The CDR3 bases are TGTGCCAGCAGTTTATGGGGGCAGGGGACTAATGAAAAACTGTTTTTT. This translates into CASSLWGQGTNEKLFF.

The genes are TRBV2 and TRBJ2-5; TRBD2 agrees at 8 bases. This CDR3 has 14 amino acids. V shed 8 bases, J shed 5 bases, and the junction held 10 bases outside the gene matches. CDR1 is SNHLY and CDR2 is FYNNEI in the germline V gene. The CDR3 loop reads CASLAGGVGETQYF. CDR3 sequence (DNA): TGTGCCAGCCTGGCCGGGGGGGTCGGGGAGACCCAGTACTTC.